Below are 2 T cell receptor beta chains sequenced from a single sample in a study of cytomegalovirus exposure and HLA in healthy donors. Repertoires were generated with immunoSEQ multiplex PCR, while TCRdb's copy carries only in-frame clones and drops some. The sample includes about 130,000 clones, roughly 86% of them seen just once. Sample: PBMCs. These receptor sequences come from a man aged 25 to 40 in good health and CMV-seronegative.

The CDR3, as DNA: TGCGCCAGCAGCTTGGCGTCCGGACTTAACACTGAAGCTTTCTTT. Its protein is CASSLASGLNTEAFF. The genes are TRBV5-1 and TRBJ1-1; D remains unclear. Germline CDR1 and CDR2: SGHRS and YFSETQ. Between the trimmed V and J ends, which lost 0 bases and 2 bases, there was a span of 11 bases. This CDR3 is 15 amino acids long.

This chain uses TRBV2 with TRBJ2-3; tentatively, D is TRBD1 (5 bases). The germline V and J ends were trimmed by 4 bases and 6 bases, with 11 bases remaining between them. The CDR3 is 13 residues long. Germline V gives CDR1 SNHLY, CDR2 FYNNEI. The CDR3 reads CASSAYKGDTQYF. The CDR3, as DNA: TGTGCCAGCAGTGCGTACAAGGGGGATACGCAGTATTTT.